The 25 T cell receptor beta chains reported below all come from one sample, sequenced in a study of T cells after yellow fever vaccination. TCRdb re-called the 5' RACE reads through MiXCR, storing one row per CDR3 protein. This table holds 280,000 or so distinct CDR3 sequences, approximately 10% found once. Specimen: CD4+ T cells sorted from PBMCs, collected 5 days after the yellow fever booster vaccination. The receptors derive from a man younger than 30 who received the YFV17D yellow fever vaccine.

The chain joins TRBV5-5 to TRBJ1-2; TRBD1 matches 7 bases. This CDR3 contains 14 residues. Germline values: CDR1 SGHKS, CDR2 YYEKEE (reference sequence). V dropped 4 bases and J dropped 2; count of bases not matched to a gene: 5. For the CDR3, the DNA is TGTGCCAGCAGCGTGGGACAGACCAACTATGGCTACACCTTC. It yields the protein CASSVGQTNYGYTF.

This clonotype has a handful of counts. The chain links TRBV5-1 to TRBJ2-3, with 10 bases lining up with TRBD2. V shed 5 bases and J 5 bases; nucleotides not matched to a gene: 5. The CDR3 runs 14 residues. In germline, CDR1 is SGHRS, CDR2 YFSETQ. The CDR3 loop is CASRSSGGGDTQYF. In DNA form, the CDR3 reads TGCGCCAGCAGATCAAGCGGGGGGGGAGATACGCAGTATTTT.

This clonotype was recorded at least ten times. This chain links TRBV30 with TRBJ1-1; D is uncertain. With 0 bases removed from V and 1 base from J, the gap between germline ends came to 6 bases. This CDR3 has 13 amino acids. The germline CDR1 and CDR2 sequences are GTSNPN and SVGIG (reference sequence). In DNA, the CDR3 is TGTGCCTGGAGTGTTTCCAGGAACACTGAAGCTTTCTTT. Its translation: CAWSVSRNTEAFF.

In its sample, this clonotype was seen many times. The CDR3: CASSFPEQYV. The CDR3 nucleotides read TGTGCCAGCAGCTTTCCCGAGCAGTACGTC. The rearrangement uses TRBV5-5 and TRBJ2-7; D not resolved. From germline, CDR1 is SGHKS and CDR2 YYEKEE (reference sequence). The CDR3 has 10 residues. V was shortened by 2 bases and J by 6 bases, with 3 bases between the two germline ends.

The V and J genes are TRBV4-1 and TRBJ2-7; 10 bases agree with TRBD1. The CDR3 has 14 residues. After removal of 4 bases from V and 5 bases from J, the junction contained 5 bases not matched to a gene. Germline V gives CDR1 MGHRA, CDR2 YSYEKL. CDR3 in amino acids: CASSRGQGGNEQYF. The DNA of the CDR3 is TGCGCCAGCAGCCGCGGACAGGGGGGGAACGAGCAGTACTTC.

This chain links TRBV5-4 with TRBJ2-5, with D possibly TRBD2 on 5 matching bases. This CDR3 contains 14 residues. CDR1 SGHNT and CDR2 YYREEE come from the germline V gene (reference sequence). V lost 0 bases and J 5 bases, leaving 11 bases between the germline ends. The CDR3 DNA sequence: TGTGCCAGCAGCTTGGCCGGGGTAGGGGAGACCCAGTACTTC. Amino acid sequence: CASSLAGVGETQYF.

The chain couples TRBV6-2 or TRBV6-3 to TRBJ2-5, with D perhaps matching TRBD1 or TRBD2 (5 bases each). The CDR3 spans 16 residues. The ends were cut back, 6 bases at V and 1 base at J, with 18 bases in the middle. Per the germline V gene, CDR1 is MNHEY and CDR2 is SVGEGT. CDR3: CASSGTSDWVQETQYF. The CDR3 DNA is TGTGCCAGCAGCGGGACCTCGGATTGGGTCCAAGAGACCCAGTACTTC.

This sequence joins TRBV5-1 and TRBJ1-2, with a possible D match to TRBD1 (6 bases). The CDR3 is made up of 14 amino acids. The germline CDR1 and CDR2 sequences are SGHRS and YFSETQ. V lost 0 bases and J 6 bases, leaving 12 bases between the germline ends. Here the CDR3 reads CASSLVAGVDGYTF. In DNA form, the CDR3 reads TGCGCCAGCAGCTTGGTAGCAGGGGTTGATGGCTACACCTTC.

This clonotype occurred a few times. The chain uses TRBV20-1 and TRBJ2-2; TRBD2 aligns across 8 bases. Unmatched junction bases numbered 6, after V lost 7 bases and J lost 5 bases. Germline values: CDR1 DFQATT, CDR2 SNEGSKA (reference sequence). The CDR3 length is 13 residues. The CDR3 loop reads CSVKREITGELFF. The CDR3 region has the DNA TGCAGTGTCAAGCGGGAGATAACCGGGGAGCTGTTTTTT.

The chain couples TRBV6-5 to TRBJ1-1; no firm D call. Trimming pared 6 bases from V and 0 bases from J, leaving 8 bases between. Germline assignment: CDR1 MNHEY and CDR2 SVGAGI. The CDR3 sequence is 13 residues long. The CDR3 protein is CASRYTLNTEAFF. DNA of the CDR3: TGTGCCAGCAGATATACATTGAACACTGAAGCTTTCTTT.

This clonotype was seen ten or more times. The V and J genes are TRBV3-1 and TRBJ2-5; D ambiguous. From germline, CDR1 is LGHDT and CDR2 YNNKEL (reference sequence). CDR3 size: 12 residues. The V end lost 5 bases, the J end lost 5 bases, and 9 bases lay between the germline ends. CDR3 protein: CASSKPFETQYF. DNA of the CDR3: TGTGCCAGCAGCAAACCCTTTGAGACCCAGTACTTC.

CDR3: CASSKGAGSYLGEQYF. In nucleotides, the CDR3 is TGTGCCAGCAGCAAAGGGGCAGGGTCCTACCTCGGCGAGCAGTACTTC. This chain uses TRBV7-9 with TRBJ2-7, with D perhaps TRBD1 (5 bases). V was cut by 5 bases and J by 6 bases, with 23 bases left in between. CDR3 length equals 16 residues. CDR1 is SEHNR and CDR2 is FQNEAQ in the germline V gene (reference sequence).

This clonotype was found many times. A junction boundary mismatches the germline segment, possibly from a read error. V is TRBV7-7 and J is TRBJ1-1; tentatively, D is TRBD1 (5 bases). This CDR3 is 13 amino acids long. In germline, CDR1 is SSHAT, CDR2 FNYEAQ (reference sequence). CDR3 DNA sequence: TGTGCTAGCAGCCAACAGGAAAACACTGAAGCTTTCTTT. Its translation: CASSQQENTEAFF.

The chain combines TRBV5-4 with TRBJ1-1, with unresolved D. CDR3 size: 15 residues. The germline CDR1 and CDR2 sequences are SGHNT and YYREEE (reference sequence). The ends were cut back, 0 bases at V and 2 bases at J, with 11 bases in the middle. The CDR3 DNA is TGTGCCAGCAGCTTGGCGGCAGGTTATAACACTGAAGCTTTCTTT. It is translated as CASSLAAGYNTEAFF.

V and J are TRBV20-1 and TRBJ2-1; D may correspond to TRBD1 or TRBD2 (6 bases each). The CDR3 length is 16 residues. Germline V gene lookup returns CDR1 DFQATT and CDR2 SNEGSKA (reference sequence). Trimming removed 0 bases from V and 0 bases from J, with 12 bases in between. The CDR3 nucleotides are TGCAGTGCTAGAGATCCGGGGGCGGGCTCCTACAATGAGCAGTTCTTC. It codes for CSARDPGAGSYNEQFF.

This clonotype occurred a few times. This rearrangement joins TRBV4-3 to TRBJ2-1; 8 bases match TRBD2. The CDR3 runs to 16 residues. J lost 2 bases, V lost 1 base, and 4 bases had no gene match. The germline V gene encodes CDR1 LGHNA and CDR2 YSLEER. CDR3: CASSQAATSAYNEQFF. The CDR3 DNA follows: TGCGCCAGCAGCCAAGCGGCGACTAGCGCCTACAATGAGCAGTTCTTC.

The CDR3 is CASSSDPQRTEAFF. The CDR3 DNA is TGTGCCAGCAGCTCCGACCCCCAGAGGACTGAAGCTTTCTTT. The J gene is TRBJ1-1, the V gene TRBV7-2, with D unresolved. This CDR3 has 14 amino acids. V was cut by 4 bases and J by 5 bases, with 14 bases left in between. Germline V gene sequence: CDR1 SGHTA, CDR2 FQGNSA.

This chain uses TRBV20-1 with TRBJ1-2, with D unresolved. CDR1 and CDR2 (germline): DFQATT, SNEGSKA (reference sequence). Trimming removed 3 bases at V and 6 bases at J, with 11 bases between. CDR3 size: 12 residues. Written as DNA, the CDR3 is TGCAGTGCTAGTCTGCAGAGGAATGGCTACACCTTC. Translated, it gives CSASLQRNGYTF.

This clonotype appeared a few times. The CDR3, as DNA: TGTGCCAGCAGTCTATTAGTTGGACAGGGCTGGGAGACCCAGTACTTC. Protein: CASSLLVGQGWETQYF. The V and J genes are TRBV27 and TRBJ2-5; TRBD1 matches at 8 bases. Germline trimming cut 5 bases from V and 5 bases from J; bases unmatched to any gene: 13. Germline V gives CDR1 MNHEY, CDR2 SMNVEV (reference sequence). The CDR3 is made up of 16 amino acids.

This clonotype was counted only a few times. The chain joins TRBV18 to TRBJ2-3; D possibly corresponds to TRBD2 (6 bases). The length of the CDR3 is 15 residues. Germline CDR1 KGHSH, CDR2 LQKENI. With 3 bases removed from V and 2 bases from J, the gap between germline ends came to 12 bases. The CDR3 here is CASSPTSPHTDTQYF. Written as DNA, the CDR3 is TGTGCCAGCTCACCGACTAGTCCTCACACAGATACGCAGTATTTT.

This clonotype has only a few counts. V is TRBV7-3 and J is TRBJ1-2, with D maybe TRBD1 (5 bases). Trimming left V 5 bases short and J 8 bases short, with 18 bases between. This CDR3 region has 14 residues. Per the germline V gene, CDR1 is SGHTA and CDR2 is FQGTGA. The DNA for the CDR3 is TGTGCCAGCAGCCCTACGTCAGGGTCTCGAGGCTACACCTTC. Amino acids: CASSPTSGSRGYTF.

In its sample, this clonotype was seen a few times. The chain carries TRBV4-1 and TRBJ2-2; 7 positions agree with TRBD2. CDR1 is MGHRA and CDR2 is YSYEKL in the germline V gene. The CDR3 spans 16 residues. V lost 2 bases to trimming and J lost 3 bases; unmatched junction nucleotides: 6. The CDR3 protein is CASSQKRDGDTGELFF. CDR3 nucleotides: TGCGCCAGCAGCCAAAAGCGGGACGGCGACACCGGGGAGCTGTTTTTT.

V gene TRBV20-1 combines with J gene TRBJ2-7; TRBD1 matches 7 bases. After removal of 6 bases from V and 0 bases from J, the junction contained 8 bases not matched to a gene. Germline CDR1 DFQATT, CDR2 SNEGSKA (reference sequence). The CDR3 runs to 14 residues. The CDR3 reads CSAQGTENSYEQYV. The CDR3 DNA sequence: TGCAGTGCACAAGGGACAGAGAACTCCTACGAGCAGTACGTC.

In this sample, this clonotype turned up a few times. The chain employs TRBV2 and TRBJ1-1; D is unresolved. Germline V gene sequence: CDR1 SNHLY, CDR2 FYNNEI. This CDR3 region has 11 residues. Trimming pared 8 bases from V and 7 bases from J, leaving 11 bases between. Here the CDR3 DNA reads TGTGCCAGCGGCGTCTACATTGAAGCTTTCTTT. Translating it yields CASGVYIEAFF.

The sample holds many counts of this clonotype. The chain uses TRBV2 and TRBJ1-5, with a tentative D call TRBD1 (6 bases). The CDR3 loop spans 14 amino acids. Trimming shortened V by 2 bases and J by 7 bases, and 12 bases separated the two germline ends. Looked up from germline, CDR1 is SNHLY and CDR2 is FYNNEI. The CDR3 sequence is CASSELEGGQPQHF. DNA for the CDR3: TGTGCCAGCAGTGAACTAGAGGGGGGGCAGCCCCAGCATTTT.